This T cell receptor beta chain was captured in a study of T cells in Graves' hyperthyroidism and ophthalmopathy. RNA transcripts were the template for amplifying TCR beta CDR3 regions. The HTBI primer set drove a first-round RT-PCR of the TCR CDR3. TCRdb fed the multiplex PCR reads into MiXCR, producing one record per CDR3 protein. The sample carries hundreds of thousands of distinct CDR3 sequences, around 13% recorded once. Trimming took 2 bases from V and 4 from J; bases not matched to a gene: 1. The CDR3 has 15 residues. Germline-derived CDR1 and CDR2 are MRHNA and SNTAGT. This clonotype appeared a few times.

The sequence derives from a woman between 40 and 55 years old with Graves' ophthalmopathy. The rearrangement links TRBV6-4 to TRBJ2-3; the match to TRBD1 covers 12 bases. Sequenced material: blood. CDR3 in amino acids: CASSDGTGGADTQYF. The CDR3 coding sequence is TGTGCCAGCAGTGACGGGACAGGGGGCGCAGATACGCAGTATTTT.